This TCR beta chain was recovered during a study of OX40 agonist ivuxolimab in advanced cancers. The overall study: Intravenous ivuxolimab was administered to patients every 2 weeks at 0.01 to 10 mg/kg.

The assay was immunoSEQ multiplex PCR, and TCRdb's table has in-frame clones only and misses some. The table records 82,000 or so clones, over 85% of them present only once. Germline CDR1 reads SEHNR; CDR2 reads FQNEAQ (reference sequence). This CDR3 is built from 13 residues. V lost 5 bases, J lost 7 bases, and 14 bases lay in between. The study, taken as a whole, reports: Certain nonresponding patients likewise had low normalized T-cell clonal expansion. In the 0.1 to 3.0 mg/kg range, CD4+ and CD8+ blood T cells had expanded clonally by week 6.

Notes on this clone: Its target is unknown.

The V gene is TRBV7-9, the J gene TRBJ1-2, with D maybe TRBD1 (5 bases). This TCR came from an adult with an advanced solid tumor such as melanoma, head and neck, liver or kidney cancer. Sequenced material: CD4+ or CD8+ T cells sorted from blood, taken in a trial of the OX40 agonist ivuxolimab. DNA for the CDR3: TGTGCCAGCAGCCCTCGGGACCGCTTTGGCTACACCTTC. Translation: CASSPRDRFGYTF.